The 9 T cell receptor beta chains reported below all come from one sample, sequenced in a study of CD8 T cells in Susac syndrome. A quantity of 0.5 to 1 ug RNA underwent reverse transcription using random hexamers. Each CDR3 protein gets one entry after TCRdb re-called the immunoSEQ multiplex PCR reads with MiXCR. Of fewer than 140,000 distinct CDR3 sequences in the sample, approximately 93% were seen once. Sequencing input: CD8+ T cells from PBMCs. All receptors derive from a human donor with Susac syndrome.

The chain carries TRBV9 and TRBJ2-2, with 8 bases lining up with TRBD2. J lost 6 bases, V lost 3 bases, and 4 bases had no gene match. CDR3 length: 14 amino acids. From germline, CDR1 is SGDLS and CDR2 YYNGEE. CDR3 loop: CASSGGLDAGELFF. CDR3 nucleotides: TGTGCCAGCAGCGGGGGACTAGATGCCGGGGAGCTGTTTTTT.

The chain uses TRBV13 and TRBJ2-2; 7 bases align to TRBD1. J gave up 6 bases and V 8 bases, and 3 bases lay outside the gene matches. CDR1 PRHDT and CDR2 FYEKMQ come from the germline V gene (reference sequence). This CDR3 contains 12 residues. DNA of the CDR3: TGTGCCAGCTCGACAGGGTCCGGGGAGCTGTTTTTT. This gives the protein CASSTGSGELFF.

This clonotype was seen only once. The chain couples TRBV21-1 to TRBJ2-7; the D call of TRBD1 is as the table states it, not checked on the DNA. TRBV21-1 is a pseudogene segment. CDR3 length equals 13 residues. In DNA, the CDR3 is TGTGCCAGCAGCCGGGACCTCTCCTACGAGCAGTACTTC. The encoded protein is CASSRDLSYEQYF.

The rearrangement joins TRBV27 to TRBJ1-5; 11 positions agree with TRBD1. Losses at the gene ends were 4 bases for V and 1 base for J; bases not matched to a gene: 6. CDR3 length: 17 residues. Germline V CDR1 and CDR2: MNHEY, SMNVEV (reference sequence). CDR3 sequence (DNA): TGTGCCAGCAGTTCGGGGACAGGGGGTTGGAGCAATCAGCCCCAGCATTTT. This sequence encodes CASSSGTGGWSNQPQHF.

The CDR3 coding sequence is TGTGCCAGCAGTCCGACAGGGACCCCCTACAATGAGCAGTTCTTC. Translated: CASSPTGTPYNEQFF. This chain connects TRBV9 to TRBJ2-1; the match to TRBD1 covers 7 bases. With 5 bases clipped from V and 2 bases from J, the junction kept 7 bases outside the gene matches. The CDR3 length is 15 residues. CDR1 SGDLS and CDR2 YYNGEE come from the germline V gene. Variable domain in full (rest from reference TRBV9 and TRBJ2-1): DSGVTQTPKHLITATGQRVTLRCSPRSGDLSVYWYQQSLDQGLQFLIQYYNGEERAKGNILERFSAQQFPDLHSELNLSSLELGDSALYFCASSPTGTPYNEQFFGPGTRLTVL.

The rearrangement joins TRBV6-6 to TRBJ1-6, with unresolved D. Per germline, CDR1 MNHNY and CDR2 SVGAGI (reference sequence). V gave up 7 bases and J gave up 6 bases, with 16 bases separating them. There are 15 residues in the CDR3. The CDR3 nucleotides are TGTGCCAGCACCTACGGAGGGTTGGGTAATTCACCCCTCCACTTT. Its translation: CASTYGGLGNSPLHF.

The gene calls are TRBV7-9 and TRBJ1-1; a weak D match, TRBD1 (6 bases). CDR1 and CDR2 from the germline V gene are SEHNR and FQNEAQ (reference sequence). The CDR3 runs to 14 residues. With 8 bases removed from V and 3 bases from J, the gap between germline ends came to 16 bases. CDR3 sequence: CASSGGGVDTEAFF. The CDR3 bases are TGTGCCAGCTCCGGAGGGGGGGTTGACACTGAAGCTTTCTTT.

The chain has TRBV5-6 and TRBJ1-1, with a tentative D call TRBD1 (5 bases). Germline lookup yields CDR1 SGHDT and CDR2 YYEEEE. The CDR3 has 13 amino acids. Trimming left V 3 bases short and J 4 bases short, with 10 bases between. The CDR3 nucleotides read TGTGCCAGCAGCTCCGAGGGGAGCACTGAAGCTTTCTTT. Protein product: CASSSEGSTEAFF. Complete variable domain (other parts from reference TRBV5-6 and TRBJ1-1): DAGVTQSPTHLIKTRGQQVTLRCSPKSGHDTVSWYQQALGQGPQFIFQYYEEEERQRGNFPDRFSGHQFPNYSSELNVNALLLGDSALYLCASSSEGSTEAFFGQGTRLTVV.

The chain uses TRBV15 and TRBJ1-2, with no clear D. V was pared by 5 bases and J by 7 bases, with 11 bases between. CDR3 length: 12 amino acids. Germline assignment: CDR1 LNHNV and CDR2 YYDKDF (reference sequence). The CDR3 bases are TGTGCCACCAGCCCGTCCCTAGGTGGCTACACCTTC. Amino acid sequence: CATSPSLGGYTF.